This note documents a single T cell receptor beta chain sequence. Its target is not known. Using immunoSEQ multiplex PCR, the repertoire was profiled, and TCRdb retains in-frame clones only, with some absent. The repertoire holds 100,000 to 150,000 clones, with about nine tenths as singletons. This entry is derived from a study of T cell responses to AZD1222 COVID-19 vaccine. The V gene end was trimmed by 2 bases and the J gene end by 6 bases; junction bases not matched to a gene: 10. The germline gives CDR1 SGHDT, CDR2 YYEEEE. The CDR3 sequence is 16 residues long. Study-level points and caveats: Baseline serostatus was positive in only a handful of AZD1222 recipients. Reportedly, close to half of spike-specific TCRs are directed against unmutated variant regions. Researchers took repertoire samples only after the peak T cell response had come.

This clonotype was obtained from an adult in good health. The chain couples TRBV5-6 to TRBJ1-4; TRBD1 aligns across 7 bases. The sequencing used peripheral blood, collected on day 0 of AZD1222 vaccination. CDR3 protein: CASSFSTGLVDEKLFF. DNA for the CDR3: TGTGCCAGCAGCTTTTCGACAGGGTTGGTGGATGAAAAACTGTTTTTT.